The 29 T cell receptor beta chains presented below share a single source sample, sequenced in a study of cytomegalovirus exposure and HLA in healthy donors. PCR employed 60 Vbeta and 13 Jbeta primers. Sequencing used immunoSEQ multiplex PCR; TCRdb keeps in-frame clones, though not all of them. The sample has around 180,000 clones; 60% to 85% are singletons. The material sequenced was PBMCs. These receptors all stem from a man aged 35-49 years in good health and CMV-seronegative.

The V and J genes are TRBV19 and TRBJ1-2; 10 nucleotides match TRBD1. Losses at the gene ends were 5 bases for V and 5 bases for J; bases not matched to a gene: 8. The germline CDR1 and CDR2 sequences are LNHDA and SQIVND (reference sequence). The length of the CDR3 is 15 residues. DNA for the CDR3: TGTGCCAGTAGTTCGCCGGGACAGGGGTTGTATGGCTACACCTTC. This codes for CASSSPGQGLYGYTF.

This rearrangement joins TRBV15 to TRBJ2-1; 7 positions match TRBD2. The ends lost 7 bases at V and 8 bases at J; junction bases unmatched: 8. From germline, CDR1 is LNHNV and CDR2 YYDKDF (reference sequence). This CDR3 is 13 amino acids long. The DNA of the CDR3 is TGTGCCACCAAGGCTAGCGGAGGGGATGAGCAGTTCTTC. The encoded protein is CATKASGGDEQFF.

CDR3 bases: TGTGCCAGCGAGGGACAGTTCTATGGCTACACCTTC. Translating it yields CASEGQFYGYTF. The J gene is TRBJ1-2, the V gene TRBV19; 7 positions match TRBD1. Unmatched junction bases numbered 5, after V lost 9 bases and J lost 4 bases. This CDR3 spans 12 amino acids. Germline V gene lookup returns CDR1 LNHDA and CDR2 SQIVND (reference sequence).

The gene calls are TRBV7-3 and TRBJ2-1, with 7 bases fitting TRBD2. Per germline, CDR1 SGHTA and CDR2 FQGTGA. This CDR3 is built from 13 residues. Trimming at V came to 5 bases and at J to 11 bases, leaving 9 bases not matched to a gene. The CDR3 here is CASSEAGRVQQFF. CDR3 in DNA: TGTGCCAGCAGCGAAGCGGGGCGAGTTCAGCAGTTCTTC.

The chain uses TRBV7-2 and TRBJ2-2, with D maybe TRBD2 (6 bases). Germline-derived CDR1 and CDR2 are SGHTA and FQGNSA. The CDR3 extends over 15 amino acids. The V gene lost 2 bases and the J gene lost 3 bases, with 10 bases spanning the gap. CDR3 sequence reads: CASSLIGGDTGELFF. The CDR3 nucleotides are TGTGCCAGCAGCTTAATCGGGGGTGACACCGGGGAGCTGTTTTTT.

This chain links TRBV15 with TRBJ2-7; TRBD1 might be the D (5 bases). With 5 bases removed from V and 0 bases from J, the gap between germline ends came to 17 bases. The CDR3 sequence is 16 residues long. CDR1 and CDR2 (germline): LNHNV, YYDKDF (reference sequence). The CDR3 DNA is TGTGCCACCAGCCGATACACAGGTTCAAGCTCCTACGAGCAGTACTTC. It is translated as CATSRYTGSSSYEQYF.

The V and J genes are TRBV5-4 and TRBJ2-7; TRBD2 matches at 11 bases. Germline V gives CDR1 SGHNT, CDR2 YYREEE (reference sequence). The ends lost 3 bases at V and 2 bases at J; junction bases unmatched: 4. The CDR3 covers 15 residues. The CDR3: CASSSGTSGPYEQYF. CDR3 DNA sequence: TGTGCCAGCAGCTCCGGGACTAGCGGCCCCTACGAGCAGTACTTC.

The genes are TRBV18 and TRBJ2-7; 9 nucleotides align to TRBD1. The germline V gene has CDR1 KGHSH and CDR2 LQKENI. The CDR3 totals 14 residues. J gave up 6 bases and V 8 bases, and 11 bases lay outside the gene matches. CDR3 sequence reads: CASGAGTGPLEQYF. CDR3 in DNA: TGTGCCAGCGGGGCCGGGACAGGGCCCCTCGAGCAGTACTTC.

Turning to this clone: Different DNA sequences within this sample yield the same CDR3. The rearrangement joins TRBV6-5 to TRBJ2-7, with 9 bases fitting TRBD1. V was pared by 0 bases and J by 3 bases, with 3 bases of the junction left unmatched. CDR1 and CDR2 from the germline V gene are MNHEY and SVGAGI. The CDR3 is 15 amino acids. The CDR3 bases are TGTGCCAGCAGTTACTCGGGACAGGGAATCTACGAGCAGTACTTC. Translated: CASSYSGQGIYEQYF.

This clone was seen more than once but under ten times. V usage is TRBV27 and J usage is TRBJ2-7; 7 bases are a match to TRBD1. The CDR3 contains 13 residues. Germline CDR1 MNHEY, CDR2 SMNVEV (reference sequence). V shed 7 bases, J shed 7 bases, and the junction held 10 bases outside the gene matches. The CDR3 nucleotides are TGTGCCAGCACCCGAGGGGGCAGGCGGGAGCAGTACTTC. Translation: CASTRGGRREQYF.

The gene calls are TRBV27 and TRBJ2-7; 7 bases line up with TRBD1. Germline V lookup: CDR1 MNHEY, CDR2 SMNVEV (reference sequence). Trimming cost V 4 bases and J 0 bases; bases outside gene matches: 9. The CDR3 sequence is 16 residues long. CDR3 protein: CASSYLKTGPSYEQYF. In DNA form, the CDR3 reads TGTGCCAGCAGTTACCTAAAGACAGGGCCCTCCTACGAGCAGTACTTC.

The V and J genes are TRBV18 and TRBJ2-1; 11 nucleotides agree with TRBD1. The junction had 4 bases not matched to a gene; V was cut back by 4 bases and J by 8 bases. Per the germline V gene, CDR1 is KGHSH and CDR2 is LQKENI. The CDR3 extends over 14 amino acids. CDR3 loop: CASSQGQGAYEQFF. In nucleotides, the CDR3 is TGTGCCAGCTCACAAGGACAGGGGGCCTATGAGCAGTTCTTC.

The chain combines TRBV2 with TRBJ2-1; the match to TRBD1 covers 7 bases. Germline lookup yields CDR1 SNHLY and CDR2 FYNNEI. The junction had 10 bases not matched to a gene; V was cut back by 7 bases and J by 7 bases. The CDR3 runs 14 residues. The CDR3, as DNA: TGTGCCAGCAATTTAGACAGGGTGGGGAATGAGCAGTTCTTC. The encoded protein is CASNLDRVGNEQFF.

This clone came up a few times. The J gene is TRBJ2-7, the V gene TRBV6-5; 9 bases agree with TRBD2. Trimming cost V 0 bases and J 3 bases; bases outside gene matches: 3. The CDR3 loop spans 15 amino acids. The germline gives CDR1 MNHEY, CDR2 SVGAGI. CDR3 residues: CASSYSGRGGYEQYF. Here the CDR3 DNA reads TGTGCCAGCAGTTACTCGGGGCGGGGGGGCTACGAGCAGTACTTC.

This chain joins TRBV7-2 and TRBJ1-2; 7 nucleotides align to TRBD1. Per germline, CDR1 SGHTA and CDR2 FQGNSA. This CDR3 spans 13 amino acids. V lost 5 bases and J lost 4; bases outside the gene matches: 4. CDR3 residues: CASSAPGGYGYTF. The CDR3 nucleotides are TGTGCCAGCAGCGCCCCAGGGGGCTATGGCTACACCTTC.

This clone has just one count. The rearrangement joins TRBV19 to TRBJ2-5, with a weak D call TRBD2 (5 bases). The germline V gene has CDR1 LNHDA and CDR2 SQIVND (reference sequence). V shed 4 bases and J shed 0 bases, with 27 bases lying between them. This CDR3 contains 20 residues. The CDR3 spells CASSRPRGGALVGDQETQYF. The CDR3 region has the DNA TGTGCCAGTAGTAGACCCAGAGGAGGTGCCCTGGTGGGAGACCAAGAGACCCAGTACTTC.

This chain connects TRBV27 to TRBJ2-2; D unresolved. The CDR3 consists of 13 residues. V gave up 6 bases and J gave up 3 bases, with 8 bases separating them. Germline V gives CDR1 MNHEY, CDR2 SMNVEV (reference sequence). CDR3 sequence: CASRNYDTGELFF. The CDR3 DNA reads as TGTGCCAGCAGGAACTATGACACCGGGGAGCTGTTTTTT.

CDR3 nucleotides: TGCGCCAGCAGCCCTGAAGAGAGGTTTGGGAATCAGCCCCAGCATTTT. Protein sequence: CASSPEERFGNQPQHF. The chain joins TRBV4-1 to TRBJ1-5; D unclear. The V and J ends lost 4 bases and 4 bases respectively, with 17 bases between them. This CDR3 is built from 16 residues. Germline lookup yields CDR1 MGHRA and CDR2 YSYEKL.

This clone was seen a handful of times. The genes are TRBV11-2 and TRBJ2-5; 10 bases map to TRBD1. The junction had 9 bases not matched to a gene; V was cut back by 8 bases and J by 3 bases. CDR3 length: 15 residues. Germline CDR1 and CDR2: SGHAT and FQNNGV. CDR3 protein: CASCMPGQGKETQYF. In DNA, the CDR3 is TGTGCCAGCTGCATGCCGGGACAGGGGAAAGAGACCCAGTACTTC. The variable domain in full, with the rest retrieved from reference TRBV11-2 and TRBJ2-5, is EAGVAQSPRYKIIEKRQSVAFWCNPISGHATLYWYQQILGQGPKLLIQFQNNGVVDDSQLPKDRFSAERLKGVDSTLKIQPAKLEDSAVYLCASCMPGQGKETQYFGPGTRLLVL.

The V and J genes are TRBV7-9 and TRBJ1-5; D might be TRBD1 (5 bases). Germline assignment: CDR1 SEHNR and CDR2 FQNEAQ (reference sequence). The CDR3 contains 13 residues. The germline V and J ends were trimmed by 3 bases and 9 bases, with 12 bases remaining between them. The CDR3 coding sequence is TGTGCCAGCAGCTTCGGGGGAAAGGGGCCCCAGCATTTT. Its protein is CASSFGGKGPQHF.

The V and J genes are TRBV4-1 and TRBJ2-5; D may be TRBD2 (6 bases). This CDR3 has 13 amino acids. V was pared by 5 bases and J by 11 bases, with 18 bases between. The germline V gene encodes CDR1 MGHRA and CDR2 YSYEKL. The CDR3 region has the DNA TGCGCCAGCAGCGTGGGGGTGACGGGGGAGCAGTACTTC. Protein product: CASSVGVTGEQYF.

The J gene is TRBJ1-2, the V gene TRBV5-1, with TRBD1 matching 10 bases. The CDR3 extends over 16 amino acids. Germline CDR1 reads SGHRS; CDR2 reads YFSETQ. J lost 4 bases, V lost 4 bases, and 10 bases had no gene match. The CDR3 is CASSPGTGVAPYGYTF. The DNA for the CDR3 is TGCGCCAGCAGCCCCGGGACAGGGGTTGCCCCCTATGGCTACACCTTC.

The chain is built from TRBV5-1 and TRBJ1-5; weak D call: TRBD1 (5 bases). CDR3 size: 15 residues. From germline, CDR1 is SGHRS and CDR2 YFSETQ. V was shortened by 0 bases and J by 3 bases, with 10 bases between the two germline ends. CDR3 DNA: TGCGCCAGCAGCTTGGGCGGGGGGGACAATCAGCCCCAGCATTTT. Its translation is CASSLGGGDNQPQHF.

The J gene is TRBJ2-3, the V gene TRBV9; the match to TRBD2 covers 7 bases. V dropped 5 bases and J dropped 0; count of bases not matched to a gene: 9. This CDR3 is built from 16 residues. In germline, CDR1 is SGDLS, CDR2 YYNGEE. The CDR3 spells CASRHKRGPSTDTQYF. In DNA, the CDR3 is TGTGCCAGCAGACACAAGCGGGGCCCTAGCACAGATACGCAGTATTTT.

This chain connects TRBV20-1 to TRBJ1-1; D gene uncertain. CDR1 DFQATT and CDR2 SNEGSKA come from the germline V gene (reference sequence). The CDR3 loop spans 11 amino acids. With 6 bases removed from V and 7 bases from J, the gap between germline ends came to 12 bases. The CDR3 DNA sequence: TGCAGTGCCGTCCCACGGGGTGAAGCTTTCTTT. Protein sequence: CSAVPRGEAFF.

This chain uses TRBV30 with TRBJ2-1; 11 bases agree with TRBD2. The CDR3 sequence is 13 residues long. Looked up from germline, CDR1 is GTSNPN and CDR2 is SVGIG (reference sequence). The ends lost 7 bases at V and 3 bases at J; junction bases unmatched: 2. CDR3 amino acids: CAFGTSGYNEQFF. The CDR3 DNA reads TGTGCCTTCGGGACTAGCGGCTACAATGAGCAGTTCTTC.

This chain joins TRBV27 and TRBJ2-7; 8 bases match TRBD2. CDR1 is MNHEY and CDR2 is SMNVEV in the germline V gene (reference sequence). This CDR3 region has 13 residues. The junction had 4 bases not matched to a gene; V was cut back by 8 bases and J by 1 base. For the CDR3, the DNA is TGTGCCAGCCGTCAGCGGGGGTCCTACGAGCAGTACTTC. This gives the protein CASRQRGSYEQYF.

This clone was picked up many times. V is TRBV14 and J is TRBJ1-4; D unresolved. The CDR3 extends over 12 amino acids. Germline CDR1 is SGHDN and CDR2 is FVKESK. The V gene lost 1 base and the J gene lost 8 bases, with 5 bases spanning the gap. CDR3 in amino acids: CASSQAPEKLFF. The DNA of the CDR3 is TGTGCCAGCAGCCAAGCCCCAGAAAAACTGTTTTTT.

This clone has just one count. This chain joins TRBV6-5 and TRBJ1-4, with TRBD1 matching over 8 bases. The length of the CDR3 is 15 residues. CDR1 and CDR2 from the germline V gene are MNHEY and SVGAGI. V lost 5 bases, J lost 7 bases, and 9 bases stayed unmatched. CDR3 protein: CASSRQGIASEKLFF. CDR3 nucleotide sequence: TGTGCCAGCAGTCGACAGGGGATCGCGAGTGAAAAACTGTTTTTT.